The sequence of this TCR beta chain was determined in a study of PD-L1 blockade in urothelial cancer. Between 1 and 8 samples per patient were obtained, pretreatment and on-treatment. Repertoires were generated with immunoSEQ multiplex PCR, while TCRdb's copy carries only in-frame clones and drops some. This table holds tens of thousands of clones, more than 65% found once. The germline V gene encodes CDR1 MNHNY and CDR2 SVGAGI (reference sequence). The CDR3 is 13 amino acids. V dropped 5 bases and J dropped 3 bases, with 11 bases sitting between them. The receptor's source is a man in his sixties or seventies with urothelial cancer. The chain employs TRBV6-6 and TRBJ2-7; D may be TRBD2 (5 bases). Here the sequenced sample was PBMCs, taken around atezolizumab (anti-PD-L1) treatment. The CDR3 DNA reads TGTGCCAGCAGTAAGGACTCTAGCTACGAGCAGTACTTC. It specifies CASSKDSSYEQYF.